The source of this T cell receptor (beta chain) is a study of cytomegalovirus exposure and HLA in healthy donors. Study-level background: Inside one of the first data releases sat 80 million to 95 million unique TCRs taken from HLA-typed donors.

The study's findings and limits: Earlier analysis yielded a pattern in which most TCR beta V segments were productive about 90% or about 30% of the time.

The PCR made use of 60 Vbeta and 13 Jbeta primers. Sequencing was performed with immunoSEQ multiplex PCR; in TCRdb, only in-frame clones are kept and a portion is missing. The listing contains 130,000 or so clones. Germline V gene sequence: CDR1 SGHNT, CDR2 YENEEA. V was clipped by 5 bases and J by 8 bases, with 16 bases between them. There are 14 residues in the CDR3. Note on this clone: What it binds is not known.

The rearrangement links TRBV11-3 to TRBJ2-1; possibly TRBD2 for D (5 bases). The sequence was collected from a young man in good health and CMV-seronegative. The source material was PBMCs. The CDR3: CASSPRGDRDEQFF. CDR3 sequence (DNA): TGTGCCAGCAGCCCCCGGGGTGACCGGGATGAGCAGTTCTTC.